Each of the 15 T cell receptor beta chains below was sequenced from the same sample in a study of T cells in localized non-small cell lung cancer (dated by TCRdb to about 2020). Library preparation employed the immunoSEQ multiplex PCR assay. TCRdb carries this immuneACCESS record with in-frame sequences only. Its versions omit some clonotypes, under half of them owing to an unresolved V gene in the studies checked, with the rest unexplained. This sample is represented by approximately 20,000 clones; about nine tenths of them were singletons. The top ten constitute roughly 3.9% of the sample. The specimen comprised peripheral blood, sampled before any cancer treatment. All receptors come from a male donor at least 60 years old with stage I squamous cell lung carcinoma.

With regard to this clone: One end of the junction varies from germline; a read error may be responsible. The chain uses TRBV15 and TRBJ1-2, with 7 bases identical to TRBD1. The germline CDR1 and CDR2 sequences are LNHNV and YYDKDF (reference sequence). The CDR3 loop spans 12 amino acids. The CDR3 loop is CATSRDRDRPHF. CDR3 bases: TGTGCCACCAGCAGAGATAGGGACAGACCGCACTTC. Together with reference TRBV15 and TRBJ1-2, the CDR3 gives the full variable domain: DAMVIQNPRYQVTQFGKPVTLSCSQTLNHNVMYWYQQKSSQAPKLLFHYYDKDFNNEADTPDNFQSRRPNTSFCFLDIRSPGLGDTAMYLCATSRDRDRPHFGSGTRLTVV.

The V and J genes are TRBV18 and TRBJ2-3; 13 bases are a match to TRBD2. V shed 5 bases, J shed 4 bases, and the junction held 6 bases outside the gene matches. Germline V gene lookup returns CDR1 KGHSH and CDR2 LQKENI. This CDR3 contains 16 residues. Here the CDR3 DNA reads TGTGCCAGCTCAGCTGGACTAGCGGGAGAGGCAGATACGCAGTATTTT. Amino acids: CASSAGLAGEADTQYF.

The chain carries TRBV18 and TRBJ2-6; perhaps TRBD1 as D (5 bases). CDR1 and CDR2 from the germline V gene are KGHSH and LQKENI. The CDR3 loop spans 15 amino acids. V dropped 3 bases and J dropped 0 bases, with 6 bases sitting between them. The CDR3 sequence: CASSPTVSGANVLTF. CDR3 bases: TGTGCCAGCTCACCGACAGTCTCTGGGGCCAACGTCCTGACTTTC. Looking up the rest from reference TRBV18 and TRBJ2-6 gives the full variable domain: NAGVMQNPRHLVRRRGQEARLRCSPMKGHSHVYWYRQLPEEGLKFMVYLQKENIIDESGMPKERFSAEFPKEGPSILRIQQVVRGDSAAYFCASSPTVSGANVLTFGAGSRLTVL.

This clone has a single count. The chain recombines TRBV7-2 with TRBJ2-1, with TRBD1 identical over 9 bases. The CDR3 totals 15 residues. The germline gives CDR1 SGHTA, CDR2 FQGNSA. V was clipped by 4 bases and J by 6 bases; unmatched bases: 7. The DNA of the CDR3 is TGTGCCAGCAGCTCCACAGGGGGCAGGGGCAATGAGCAGTTCTTC. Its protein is CASSSTGGRGNEQFF. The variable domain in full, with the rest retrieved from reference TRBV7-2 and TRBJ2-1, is GAGVSQSPSNKVTEKGKDVELRCDPISGHTALYWYRQSLGQGLEFLIYFQGNSAPDKSGLPSDRFSAERTGGSVSTLTIQRTQQEDSAVYLCASSSTGGRGNEQFFGPGTRLTVL.

In DNA, the CDR3 is TGTGCCAGCAGCTTAAAAGCGGGAGATACCGGGGAGCTGTTTTTT. Translating gives CASSLKAGDTGELFF. V gene TRBV7-9 combines with J gene TRBJ2-2, with 8 bases aligning to TRBD2. Trimming removed 2 bases from V and 5 bases from J; junction bases left unmatched: 4. The germline gives CDR1 SEHNR, CDR2 FQNEAQ (reference sequence). This CDR3 has 15 residues.

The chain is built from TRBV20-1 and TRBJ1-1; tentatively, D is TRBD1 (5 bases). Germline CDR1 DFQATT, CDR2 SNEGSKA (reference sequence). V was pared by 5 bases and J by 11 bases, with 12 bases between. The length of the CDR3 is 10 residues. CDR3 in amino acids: CSALGTGAFF. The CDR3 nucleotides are TGCAGTGCTCTCGGGACGGGTGCTTTCTTT.

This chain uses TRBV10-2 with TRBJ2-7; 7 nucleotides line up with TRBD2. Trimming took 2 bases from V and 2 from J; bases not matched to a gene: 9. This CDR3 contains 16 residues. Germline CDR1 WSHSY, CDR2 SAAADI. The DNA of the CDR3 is TGCGCCAGCAGTGAGGCCAGCGGGAATTCCCCCTACGAGCAGTACTTC. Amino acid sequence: CASSEASGNSPYEQYF.

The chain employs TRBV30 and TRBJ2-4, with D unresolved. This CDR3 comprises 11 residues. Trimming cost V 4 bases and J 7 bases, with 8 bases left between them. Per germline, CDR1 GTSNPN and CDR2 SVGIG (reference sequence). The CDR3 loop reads CAWTVGNIQYF. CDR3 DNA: TGTGCCTGGACGGTGGGTAACATTCAGTACTTC.

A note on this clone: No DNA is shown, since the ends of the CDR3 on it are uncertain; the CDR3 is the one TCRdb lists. The CDR3 is CASSLFGAGYEQYF. The V and J genes are TRBV7-2 and TRBJ2-7. Looked up from germline, CDR1 is SGHTA and CDR2 is FQGNSA. Ends included, the CDR3 has 14 residues.

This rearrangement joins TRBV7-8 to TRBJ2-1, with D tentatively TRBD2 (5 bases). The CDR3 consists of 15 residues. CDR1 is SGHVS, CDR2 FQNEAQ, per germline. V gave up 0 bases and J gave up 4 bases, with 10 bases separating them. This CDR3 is CASSLAGVSYNEQFF. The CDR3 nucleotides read TGTGCCAGCAGCTTAGCGGGAGTCTCTTACAATGAGCAGTTCTTC.

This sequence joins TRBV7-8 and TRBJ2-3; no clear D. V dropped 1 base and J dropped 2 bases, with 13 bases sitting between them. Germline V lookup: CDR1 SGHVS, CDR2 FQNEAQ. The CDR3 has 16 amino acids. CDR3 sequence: CASSLDAGWVTDTQYF. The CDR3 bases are TGTGCCAGCAGCTTAGATGCCGGGTGGGTCACAGATACGCAGTATTTT.

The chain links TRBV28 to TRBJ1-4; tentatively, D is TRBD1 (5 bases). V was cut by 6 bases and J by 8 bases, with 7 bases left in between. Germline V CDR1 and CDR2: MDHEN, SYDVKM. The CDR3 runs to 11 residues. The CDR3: CASRGEEKLFF. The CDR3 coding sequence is TGTGCCAGCAGGGGGGAAGAAAAACTGTTTTTT.

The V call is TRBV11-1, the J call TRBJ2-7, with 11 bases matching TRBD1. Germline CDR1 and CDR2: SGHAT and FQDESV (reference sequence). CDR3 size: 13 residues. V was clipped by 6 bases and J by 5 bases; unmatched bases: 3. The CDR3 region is CASRRTGGDEQYF. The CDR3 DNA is TGTGCCAGCAGGAGGACAGGGGGCGACGAGCAGTACTTC.

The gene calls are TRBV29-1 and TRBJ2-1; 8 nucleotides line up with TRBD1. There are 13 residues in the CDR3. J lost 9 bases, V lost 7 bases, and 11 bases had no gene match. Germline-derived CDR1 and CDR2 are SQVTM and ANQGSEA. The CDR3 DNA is TGCAGCGGCTACCAAATACAGGGGGGTGAGCAGTTCTTC. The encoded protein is CSGYQIQGGEQFF.

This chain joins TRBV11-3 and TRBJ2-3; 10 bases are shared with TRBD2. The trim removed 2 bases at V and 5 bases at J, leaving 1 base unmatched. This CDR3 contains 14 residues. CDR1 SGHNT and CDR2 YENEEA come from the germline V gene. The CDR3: CASSLRTSGDTQYF. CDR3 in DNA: TGTGCCAGCAGCTTAAGGACTAGCGGAGATACGCAGTATTTT.